This T cell receptor (beta chain) stems from a study of T-cell memory formation after mild COVID-19. Study-wide results and caveats: A subset of responding clones appeared in pre-infection memory, suggesting cross-reactive memory joined.

Constant-segment primers served in 5'RACE that generated TCR alpha and TCR beta cDNA libraries bearing sample barcodes and UMIs. TCRdb ran MiXCR on the 5' RACE reads and lists one entry per CDR3 protein. The sample contains over 300,000 distinct CDR3 sequences, more than 20% of which appear only once. With 1 base removed from V and 9 bases from J, the gap between germline ends came to 11 bases. The CDR3 is 14 residues long. Germline CDR1 SGHDT, CDR2 YYEEEE. This clonotype occurred a few times. Its cognate antigen is unknown. Sequenced input: PBMCs or a T cell subset sorted from them (not recorded which). The TCR comes from a man younger than 30 who had mild COVID-19 (a few samples of this study predate the infection). Cell type and time point are not known. V usage is TRBV5-6 and J usage is TRBJ1-6; D gene uncertain. CDR3 nucleotide sequence: TGTGCCAGCAGCTTGCCGGGGTCCTCTTCACCCCTCCACTTT. Amino acid sequence: CASSLPGSSSPLHF. Full variable domain (rest looked up from reference TRBV5-6 and TRBJ1-6): DAGVTQSPTHLIKTRGQQVTLRCSPKSGHDTVSWYQQALGQGPQFIFQYYEEEERQRGNFPDRFSGHQFPNYSSELNVNALLLGDSALYLCASSLPGSSSPLHFGNGTRLTVT.